The next 3 T cell receptor beta chains were all read from a single sample in a study of blood T cell repertoires in COVID-19. Assay: immunoSEQ multiplex PCR; the TCRdb copy retains only in-frame clones and omits some. Altogether about 220,000 clones are present, over 75% being singletons, with the ten largest covering 3% to 4%. The sample taken for sequencing was PBMCs or T cells enriched from blood (not recorded which). These receptors were collected from a woman aged 55-69 years who had recovered from COVID-19.

The chain recombines TRBV5-1 with TRBJ2-3, with D possibly being TRBD2 (7 bases). Trimming left V 4 bases short and J 2 bases short, with 20 bases between. CDR1 and CDR2 from the germline V gene are SGHRS and YFSETQ. The CDR3 contains 17 residues. The DNA of the CDR3 is TGCGCCAGCAGCCCCCTCTCGGGCGGGGGCCCCACAGATACGCAGTATTTT. This sequence encodes CASSPLSGGGPTDTQYF.

The chain has TRBV5-1 and TRBJ2-1, with TRBD2 identical over 12 bases. Germline V gene data show CDR1 as SGHRS and CDR2 as YFSETQ. CDR3 length: 17 amino acids. The V gene end was trimmed by 0 bases and the J gene end by 7 bases; junction bases not matched to a gene: 8. In DNA form, the CDR3 reads TGCGCCAGCAGCTTGGTGGCTAGCGGGGGGGCCGGGAATGAGCAGTTCTTC. Translating it yields CASSLVASGGAGNEQFF.

This clone was recorded a few times. CDR3 nucleotide sequence: TGTGCCAGTAAGCGGGTGCAGGGCGAAAACATTCAGTACTTC. This gives the protein CASKRVQGENIQYF. The chain recombines TRBV19 with TRBJ2-4, with D perhaps TRBD2 (6 bases). The V end lost 7 bases, the J end lost 5 bases, and 15 bases lay between the germline ends. Germline V lookup: CDR1 LNHDA, CDR2 SQIVND (reference sequence). The CDR3 length is 14 residues.